The 32 T cell receptor beta chains given below trace back to one sample, sequenced in a study of T cell changes during pregnancy in multiple sclerosis (dated by TCRdb to about 2019). The library came from the immunoSEQ multiplex PCR assay. TCRdb holds this immuneACCESS table with in-frame rearrangements only. Some clones are missing; in checked studies, unresolved V genes explain under half, and the rest has no known cause. The sample data list roughly 40,000 clones, and 75% to 95% of these were observed just once. The ten biggest clones cover roughly 0.5% of the sample. The specimen was CD4+ T cells from peripheral blood mononuclear cells, collected in the second trimester of pregnancy. The origin of the receptors is a female donor in good health, enrolled as a control in a pregnancy study.

The chain couples TRBV7-3 to TRBJ2-5; perhaps TRBD1 as D (6 bases). The CDR3 spans 13 residues. The germline V gene has CDR1 SGHTA and CDR2 FQGTGA. The V end was cut by 4 bases, the J end by 4 bases, with 10 bases between. CDR3 nucleotides: TGTGCCAGCAGCTCAGGGGTGGGAGAGACCCAGTACTTC. This sequence encodes CASSSGVGETQYF.

V gene TRBV2 combines with J gene TRBJ2-5; 9 bases are shared with TRBD1. The ends lost 11 bases at V and 4 bases at J; junction bases unmatched: 14. Germline V gene data show CDR1 as SNHLY and CDR2 as FYNNEI. The CDR3 is made up of 15 amino acids. Written as DNA, the CDR3 is TGTGCCGTCACCACCGGGACAGGGTACCCAGAGACCCAGTACTTC. This translates into CAVTTGTGYPETQYF.

In its sample, this clone was seen once. The chain is built from TRBV29-1 and TRBJ2-1; 9 bases agree with TRBD1. Germline V lookup: CDR1 SQVTM, CDR2 ANQGSEA. The V segment lost 7 bases and the J segment 4 bases; nucleotides outside the gene matches: 2. The CDR3 length is 12 residues. CDR3 amino acids: CSGDRAYNEQFF. In DNA, the CDR3 is TGCAGCGGGGACAGGGCTTACAATGAGCAGTTCTTC.

This chain links TRBV19 with TRBJ1-1; no clear D gene. Germline assignment: CDR1 LNHDA and CDR2 SQIVND (reference sequence). Trimming left V 8 bases short and J 11 bases short, with 21 bases between. This CDR3 comprises 13 residues. The CDR3 bases are TGTGCCAGTGAGACGACGGAGGGTGGTGGGGCTTTCTTT. Its translation is CASETTEGGGAFF.

V and J are TRBV10-3 and TRBJ2-3, with 8 bases fitting TRBD1. Losses at the gene ends were 11 bases for V and 1 base for J; bases not matched to a gene: 5. Germline assignment: CDR1 ENHRY and CDR2 SYGVKD. This CDR3 spans 13 amino acids. CDR3 bases: TGTGCCGTCGGACAGGGAGGCACAGATACGCAGTATTTT. Protein sequence: CAVGQGGTDTQYF.

The sample holds one count of this clone. The rearrangement links TRBV29-1 to TRBJ2-7, with 9 bases aligning to TRBD1. The CDR3 consists of 14 residues. CDR1 SQVTM and CDR2 ANQGSEA come from the germline V gene. The CDR3 protein is CATRDYRGRNEQYF. Written as DNA, the CDR3 is TGCGCCACCAGAGACTACAGGGGGCGGAACGAGCAGTACTTC.

The chain employs TRBV6-6 and TRBJ2-2; 9 nucleotides agree with TRBD2. Germline V CDR1 and CDR2: MNHNY, SVGAGI (reference sequence). J was trimmed by 6 bases and V by 6 bases; bases with no gene match: 8. The CDR3 consists of 15 residues. CDR3 sequence reads: CASSGTSKFPGELFF. DNA of the CDR3: TGTGCCAGCAGCGGGACTAGCAAGTTCCCCGGGGAGCTGTTTTTT.

In its sample, this clone was seen once. The V and J genes are TRBV4-2 and TRBJ1-4, with TRBD1 matching 7 bases. Germline assignment: CDR1 LGHNA and CDR2 YNFKEQ. The CDR3 consists of 15 residues. J gave up 8 bases and V 0 bases, and 6 bases lay outside the gene matches. This CDR3 reads CASSQESGGGEKLFF. CDR3 sequence (DNA): TGTGCCAGCAGCCAAGAGTCAGGGGGTGGCGAAAAACTGTTTTTT.

The chain couples TRBV4-1 to TRBJ1-2; D remains ambiguous. This CDR3 has 13 residues. The V end lost 0 bases, the J end lost 9 bases, and 11 bases lay between the germline ends. CDR1 is MGHRA, CDR2 YSYEKL, per germline. CDR3 residues: CASSQDLTYRYTF. The DNA for the CDR3 is TGCGCCAGCAGCCAAGATCTGACTTATCGCTACACCTTC.

CDR3: CASSVEGRPDIQYF. The CDR3 region has the DNA TGTGCCAGCAGCGTAGAGGGGCGGCCCGACATTCAGTACTTC. The chain employs TRBV9 and TRBJ2-4; tentatively, D is TRBD1 (5 bases). Germline-derived CDR1 and CDR2 are SGDLS and YYNGEE. Trimming pared 0 bases from V and 8 bases from J, leaving 12 bases between. CDR3 length: 14 residues. Full variable domain (remainder filled in from reference TRBV9 and TRBJ2-4): DSGVTQTPKHLITATGQRVTLRCSPRSGDLSVYWYQQSLDQGLQFLIQYYNGEERAKGNILERFSAQQFPDLHSELNLSSLELGDSALYFCASSVEGRPDIQYFGAGTRLSVL.

In DNA form, the CDR3 reads TGTGCCAGCAGGCGGGGCAGGAACACTGAAGCTTTCTTT. Protein product: CASRRGRNTEAFF. The genes are TRBV2 and TRBJ1-1; maybe TRBD1 (5 bases). With 6 bases removed from V and 1 base from J, the gap between germline ends came to 9 bases. The CDR3 sequence is 13 residues long. Germline V lookup: CDR1 SNHLY, CDR2 FYNNEI.

For the CDR3, the DNA is TGCAGCGTTGGAGACAGATACAATGAGCAGTTCTTC. Translating it yields CSVGDRYNEQFF. The chain has TRBV29-1 and TRBJ2-1, with a possible D match to TRBD1 (5 bases). The V end was cut by 4 bases, the J end by 4 bases, with 8 bases between. The CDR3 length is 12 residues. CDR1 is SQVTM, CDR2 ANQGSEA, per germline.

The rearrangement links TRBV4-1 to TRBJ2-5, with D possibly being TRBD2 (7 bases). Germline V gives CDR1 MGHRA, CDR2 YSYEKL. Between the trimmed V and J ends, which lost 1 base and 5 bases, there was a span of 17 bases. The CDR3 contains 16 residues. Here the CDR3 reads CASSQVSAGARETQYF. CDR3 coding DNA: TGCGCCAGCAGCCAAGTGTCCGCGGGGGCCCGGGAGACCCAGTACTTC.

This clone has a single count. The chain couples TRBV6-5 to TRBJ2-2; TRBD2 matches at 7 bases. The V and J ends lost 2 bases and 4 bases, in that order; junction bases with no gene match: 1. The CDR3 runs to 14 residues. From germline, CDR1 is MNHEY and CDR2 SVGAGI. The CDR3 DNA reads as TGTGCCAGCAGTTACCCGGGGGGCACCGGGGAGCTGTTTTTT. Protein product: CASSYPGGTGELFF.

The gene calls are TRBV2 and TRBJ1-6, with 7 bases aligning to TRBD1. In germline, CDR1 is SNHLY, CDR2 FYNNEI. V trimming: 6 bases; J trimming: 0 bases; junction bases outside the gene matches: 8. The CDR3 runs to 17 residues. Here the CDR3 reads CASSDPDRASYNSPLHF. CDR3 nucleotides: TGTGCCAGCAGCGACCCCGACAGGGCCTCCTATAATTCACCCCTCCACTTT. Based on the CDR3 plus reference TRBV2 and TRBJ1-6, the full variable domain is EPEVTQTPSHQVTQMGQEVILRCVPISNHLYFYWYRQILGQKVEFLVSFYNNEISEKSEIFDDQFSVERPDGSNFTLKIRSTKLEDSAMYFCASSDPDRASYNSPLHFGNGTRLTVT.

The sample holds one count of this clone. The chain has TRBV7-9 and TRBJ2-2, with 7 bases aligning to TRBD1. V lost 5 bases, J lost 4 bases, and 4 bases stayed unmatched. This CDR3 spans 14 amino acids. Per germline, CDR1 SEHNR and CDR2 FQNEAQ (reference sequence). The CDR3 region has the DNA TGTGCCAGCAGCGCGACAGGGACCACCGGGGAGCTGTTTTTT. Protein: CASSATGTTGELFF.

This sequence joins TRBV6-5 and TRBJ2-5, with a tentative D call TRBD2 (6 bases). This CDR3 has 14 amino acids. Germline values: CDR1 MNHEY, CDR2 SVGAGI. With 5 bases removed from V and 4 bases from J, the gap between germline ends came to 14 bases. The CDR3 DNA reads TGTGCCAGCAGTGCAGACTGGACTACAGAGACCCAGTACTTC. This translates into CASSADWTTETQYF.

The chain joins TRBV7-8 to TRBJ1-4; D is unclear. The CDR3 has 12 amino acids. Germline CDR1 reads SGHVS; CDR2 reads FQNEAQ. Trimming removed 1 base at V and 8 bases at J, with 5 bases between. CDR3 protein: CASSLVAEKLFF. As DNA, the CDR3 is TGTGCCAGCAGCTTAGTAGCGGAAAAACTGTTTTTT. The full variable domain, its missing parts supplied by reference TRBV7-8 and TRBJ1-4, is GAGVSQSPRYKVAKRGQDVALRCDPISGHVSLFWYQQALGQGPEFLTYFQNEAQLDKSGLPSDRFFAERPEGSVSTLKIQRTQQEDSAVYLCASSLVAEKLFFGSGTQLSVL.

This clone was seen once. The chain has TRBV28 and TRBJ1-1; a possible D gene is TRBD1 (6 bases). Germline CDR1 is MDHEN and CDR2 is SYDVKM. The CDR3 has 15 amino acids. Trimming removed 5 bases from V and 1 base from J, with 14 bases in between. CDR3 region: CASSTQGGSNTEAFF. In DNA, the CDR3 is TGTGCCAGCAGTACACAGGGCGGATCGAACACTGAAGCTTTCTTT.

The chain recombines TRBV19 with TRBJ2-2; tentative D call: TRBD1 (5 bases). V lost 3 bases and J lost 6, with 11 bases in between. Germline CDR1 LNHDA, CDR2 SQIVND (reference sequence). There are 14 residues in the CDR3. The CDR3 sequence is CASSMVRESGELFF. In nucleotides, the CDR3 is TGTGCCAGTAGTATGGTCAGGGAATCCGGGGAGCTGTTTTTT. Using reference TRBV19 and TRBJ2-2 for the parts outside the CDR3, the full variable domain is DGGITQSPKYLFRKEGQNVTLSCEQNLNHDAMYWYRQDPGQGLRLIYYSQIVNDFQKGDIAEGYSVSREKKESFPLTVTSAQKNPTAFYLCASSMVRESGELFFGEGSRLTVL.

A note on this clone: Different DNA sequences within this sample yield the same CDR3. J is TRBJ1-2 and V is TRBV4-1, with 9 nucleotides matching TRBD1. The V gene end was trimmed by 2 bases and the J gene end by 8 bases; junction bases not matched to a gene: 9. Germline V gene lookup returns CDR1 MGHRA and CDR2 YSYEKL. This CDR3 has 15 residues. The CDR3 loop is CASSQPTGGRYGYTF. The CDR3 DNA is TGCGCCAGCAGCCAACCTACAGGGGGCCGCTACGGCTACACCTTC.

The V call is TRBV6-6, the J call TRBJ2-1; 7 nucleotides match TRBD2. Germline assignment: CDR1 MNHNY and CDR2 SVGAGI (reference sequence). The CDR3 has 15 amino acids. With V trimmed by 4 bases and J by 5 bases, 8 bases remained unmatched. CDR3 nucleotides: TGTGCCAGCAGTTCCTCTAGCGGAAGGGACAATGAGCAGTTCTTC. Encoded protein: CASSSSSGRDNEQFF.

This clone was seen more than once but under ten times. This chain links TRBV28 with TRBJ2-1; D not resolved. The CDR3 is 11 amino acids. V lost 6 bases and J lost 7, with 7 bases in between. The germline V gene has CDR1 MDHEN and CDR2 SYDVKM. CDR3 amino acids: CASSLRNEQFF. CDR3 DNA: TGTGCCAGCAGCCTCCGGAATGAGCAGTTCTTC.

The rearrangement joins TRBV7-3 to TRBJ2-7; 7 bases line up with TRBD1. The CDR3 is made up of 13 amino acids. J lost 6 bases, V lost 6 bases, and 8 bases had no gene match. The V gene's germline CDR1 is SGHTA and CDR2 FQGTGA. This chain's CDR3 is CASSRTGASEQYF. CDR3 coding DNA: TGTGCCAGCAGTCGAACAGGGGCCTCCGAGCAGTACTTC.

V is TRBV11-2 and J is TRBJ2-5; 7 bases fit TRBD2. This CDR3 comprises 15 residues. Losses at the gene ends were 1 base for V and 4 bases for J; bases not matched to a gene: 6. Germline V gene data show CDR1 as SGHAT and CDR2 as FQNNGV. For the CDR3, the DNA is TGTGCCAGCAGCTTAGGCCCTAGCGGTAGAGAGACCCAGTACTTC. It is translated as CASSLGPSGRETQYF. Complete variable domain (other parts from reference TRBV11-2 and TRBJ2-5): EAGVAQSPRYKIIEKRQSVAFWCNPISGHATLYWYQQILGQGPKLLIQFQNNGVVDDSQLPKDRFSAERLKGVDSTLKIQPAKLEDSAVYLCASSLGPSGRETQYFGPGTRLLVL.

The chain is built from TRBV6-6 and TRBJ1-2, with no clear D. V was pared by 0 bases and J by 4 bases, with 9 bases between. The CDR3 is 14 residues long. Germline values: CDR1 MNHNY, CDR2 SVGAGI (reference sequence). The CDR3 spells CASSYSKSSYGYTF. CDR3 sequence (DNA): TGTGCCAGCAGTTACTCGAAAAGTAGCTATGGCTACACCTTC.

The chain joins TRBV2 to TRBJ1-2; 8 bases are a match to TRBD1. V shed 6 bases and J 8 bases; nucleotides not matched to a gene: 14. Germline CDR1 SNHLY, CDR2 FYNNEI. The CDR3 has 15 amino acids. CDR3 protein: CASRLDRATSIGYTF. CDR3 nucleotides: TGTGCCAGCAGACTGGACAGGGCTACCTCTATAGGCTACACCTTC.

V gene TRBV7-2 combines with J gene TRBJ2-1, with D possibly TRBD2 on 5 matching bases. V shed 1 base and J shed 7 bases, with 14 bases lying between them. Germline values: CDR1 SGHTA, CDR2 FQGNSA. This CDR3 has 15 residues. CDR3 sequence: CASSLDPGFWNEQFF. The CDR3 DNA reads as TGTGCCAGCAGCTTAGACCCGGGATTTTGGAATGAGCAGTTCTTC.

J is TRBJ2-7 and V is TRBV5-5; TRBD1 matches at 9 bases. Germline loops: CDR1 SGHKS, CDR2 YYEKEE (reference sequence). The CDR3 is 16 residues long. The ends lost 4 bases at V and 5 bases at J; junction bases unmatched: 13. The CDR3 DNA is TGTGCCAGCAGCCCAGATACAGGGGGCAGCCGGGACGAGCAGTACTTC. Amino acid sequence: CASSPDTGGSRDEQYF.

This clone was picked up one time. The chain has TRBV12-5 and TRBJ2-7; 8 nucleotides agree with TRBD1. V shed 6 bases, J shed 3 bases, and the junction held 13 bases outside the gene matches. Germline lookup yields CDR1 LGHNT and CDR2 FRNRAP. The CDR3 is made up of 16 amino acids. CDR3 sequence reads: CASGHQTGTGRYEQYF. CDR3 in DNA: TGTGCTAGTGGACATCAAACCGGGACAGGTCGCTACGAGCAGTACTTC. The variable domain in full, completed from reference TRBV12-5 and TRBJ2-7, reads DARVTQTPRHKVTEMGQEVTMRCQPILGHNTVFWYRQTMMQGLELLAYFRNRAPLDDSGMPKDRFSAEMPDATLATLKIQPSEPRDSAVYFCASGHQTGTGRYEQYFGPGTRLTVT.

The rearrangement joins TRBV5-4 to TRBJ2-2; tentative D call: TRBD1 (6 bases). CDR3 size: 14 residues. Germline V gene lookup returns CDR1 SGHNT and CDR2 YYREEE (reference sequence). Trimming left V 4 bases short and J 2 bases short, with 9 bases between. The CDR3 spells CASSPGTNTGELFF. CDR3 in DNA: TGTGCCAGCAGCCCCGGGACAAACACCGGGGAGCTGTTTTTT.

The rearrangement joins TRBV5-1 to TRBJ2-3; D is unclear. Deletions cut 4 bases from V and 2 bases from J, with 8 bases between. CDR1 is SGHRS, CDR2 YFSETQ, per germline. This CDR3 has 13 residues. The CDR3 nucleotides read TGCGCCAGCAGCAGAGGAGACACAGATACGCAGTATTTT. It yields the protein CASSRGDTDTQYF.